The 25 T cell receptor beta chains below all came from one sample that was sequenced in a study of T cells in Graves' hyperthyroidism and ophthalmopathy. Authors of the study amplified TCR beta CDR3 regions from RNA transcripts. First-round RT-PCR with HTBI primers amplified the TCR CDR3 region. In TCRdb, the multiplex PCR reads were re-called with MiXCR into one record per CDR3 protein. This sample carries about 690,000 distinct CDR3 sequences, approximately 15% of them seen once, and the ten largest clones take around 15%. Sequencing was carried out using blood. The receptors stem from a man aged 50 or older with Graves' hyperthyroidism.

This clonotype has ten or more counts. The genes are TRBV28 and TRBJ2-1; D may correspond to TRBD1 or TRBD2 (6 bases each). Trimming pared 8 bases from V and 7 bases from J, leaving 15 bases between. CDR3 length: 13 amino acids. The germline CDR1 and CDR2 sequences are MDHEN and SYDVKM. The DNA for the CDR3 is TGTGCCAGCCGGACGACAGGACTAAATGAGCAGTTCTTC. Translating gives CASRTTGLNEQFF. Full variable domain (remainder filled in from reference TRBV28 and TRBJ2-1): DVKVTQSSRYLVKRTGEKVFLECVQDMDHENMFWYRQDPGLGLRLIYFSYDVKMKEKGDIPEGYSVSREKKERFSLILESASTNQTSMYLCASRTTGLNEQFFGPGTRLTVL.

There are many counts of this clonotype. The V call is TRBV7-3, the J call TRBJ2-2; TRBD1 aligns across 10 bases. Germline CDR1 and CDR2: SGHTA and FQGTGA. The ends lost 4 bases at V and 6 bases at J; junction bases unmatched: 8. The CDR3 has 16 residues. CDR3 region: CASSSNLGQGAGELFF. CDR3 sequence (DNA): TGTGCCAGCAGCTCAAATCTAGGACAGGGGGCCGGGGAGCTGTTTTTT.

This clonotype has a handful of counts. The rearrangement joins TRBV19 to TRBJ2-4; maybe TRBD2 (5 bases). Deletions cut 2 bases from V and 9 bases from J, with 17 bases between. Per germline, CDR1 LNHDA and CDR2 SQIVND (reference sequence). This CDR3 spans 15 amino acids. CDR3 region: CASSISGPLGVIQYF. The CDR3 coding sequence is TGTGCCAGTAGTATATCAGGTCCACTCGGGGTCATTCAGTACTTC.

Many counts were recorded for this clonotype. The CDR3 DNA reads TGTGCCAGCAGTATTCGGGCGGGAGGGCCCGCCGAGCAGTACTTC. Translating it yields CASSIRAGGPAEQYF. This chain links TRBV14 with TRBJ2-7; 9 bases line up with TRBD2. The CDR3 extends over 15 amino acids. CDR1 and CDR2 from the germline V gene are SGHDN and FVKESK. V gave up 6 bases and J gave up 6 bases; unmatched junction bases: 12.

This clonotype was recorded at least ten times. The chain links TRBV28 to TRBJ2-2, with a tentative D call TRBD1 (6 bases). CDR1 MDHEN and CDR2 SYDVKM come from the germline V gene. The ends were cut back, 4 bases at V and 0 bases at J, with 18 bases in the middle. The length of the CDR3 is 18 residues. The CDR3 protein is CASSSPPPTGPNTGELFF. The CDR3 DNA reads TGTGCCAGCAGTTCCCCCCCCCCAACAGGGCCGAACACCGGGGAGCTGTTTTTT.

Worth noting for this clonotype: This may stem from a read error, because a much larger clone lies one nucleotide away. The rearrangement joins TRBV6-1 to TRBJ1-1, with 10 positions matching TRBD1. CDR1 is MNHNS and CDR2 is SASEGT in the germline V gene. The CDR3 has 17 amino acids. V trimming: 2 bases; J trimming: 1 base; junction bases outside the gene matches: 7. DNA for the CDR3: TGTGCCAGCAGTGAACATATAGACAGGGGGCAGAACACTGAAGCTTTCTTT. It specifies CASSEHIDRGQNTEAFF.

This clonotype has just one count. A much larger clone differs by one base, so this may be a read error. The V gene is TRBV5-1, the J gene TRBJ2-2; D assignment may be TRBD1 or TRBD2 (5 bases each). The CDR3 totals 13 residues. CDR1 and CDR2 from the germline V gene are SGHRS and YFSETQ. CDR3 residues: CASSLSSTGDLFF. The CDR3 nucleotides are TGCGCCAGCAGCTTGTCGAGCACCGGGGACCTGTTTTTT.

The V gene is TRBV4-1, the J gene TRBJ2-1; a possible D gene is TRBD2 (5 bases). Trimming removed 4 bases at V and 5 bases at J, with 12 bases between. CDR3 length: 14 residues. The germline gives CDR1 MGHRA, CDR2 YSYEKL. The CDR3: CASSLIAQNNEQFF. CDR3 bases: TGCGCCAGCAGCCTCATAGCGCAAAACAATGAGCAGTTCTTC.

The chain joins TRBV4-1 to TRBJ1-1; tentatively, D is TRBD1 (6 bases). The germline V gene encodes CDR1 MGHRA and CDR2 YSYEKL. The CDR3 extends over 15 amino acids. Trimming took off 4 bases at V and 0 bases at J, with 12 bases between the two ends. The CDR3 coding sequence is TGCGCCAGCAGCCGACTACAGGGCTTGAACACTGAAGCTTTCTTT. It is translated as CASSRLQGLNTEAFF.

This clonotype was observed a few times. V usage is TRBV5-5 and J usage is TRBJ2-3; perhaps D is TRBD1 or TRBD2 (5 bases each). Germline V CDR1 and CDR2: SGHKS, YYEKEE (reference sequence). The CDR3 has 14 residues. Trimming shortened V by 0 bases and J by 7 bases, and 12 bases separated the two germline ends. The CDR3 region has the DNA TGTGCCAGCAGCTTGGGGGACCGTACTTATACGCAGTATTTT. It codes for CASSLGDRTYTQYF.

This clonotype was observed a handful of times. This rearrangement joins TRBV29-1 to TRBJ2-4; no reliable D call. The ends were cut back, 5 bases at V and 11 bases at J, with 22 bases in the middle. Germline V gene sequence: CDR1 SQVTM, CDR2 ANQGSEA. The CDR3 covers 14 residues. The DNA of the CDR3 is TGCAGCGTTTCAACAGATCCGGCTAGTCTCGTTCAGTACTTC. Amino acid sequence: CSVSTDPASLVQYF.

This clonotype turned up a few times. Since a much larger clone is just one base distant, this may be a read error. This chain uses TRBV7-2 with TRBJ2-7; D not certain. Germline CDR1 SGHTA, CDR2 FQGNSA. V was clipped by 2 bases and J by 3 bases, with 5 bases between them. The CDR3 is made up of 12 amino acids. CDR3 coding DNA: TGTGCCAGCAGCTTACTCTACTACGAGCAGTACTTC. It encodes CASSLLYYEQYF.

Comments on this clonotype: One end of the junction is discordant with germline, which a read error may explain. The chain uses TRBV6-1 and TRBJ2-2; maybe TRBD2 (6 bases). Germline V gene lookup returns CDR1 MNHNS and CDR2 SASEGT. The CDR3 covers 13 residues. The CDR3 here is CASRAPNTGGLFF. CDR3 DNA: TGTGCCAGCAGGGCCCCGAACACCGGGGGGCTGTTTTTT.

There are a few counts of this clonotype. This chain joins TRBV12-3 or TRBV12-4 and TRBJ1-2; possible D gene TRBD1, 5 bases. The V end was cut by 6 bases, the J end by 0 bases, with 11 bases between. The CDR3 is 14 amino acids. The CDR3 region is CASRPTVSNYGYTF. CDR3 nucleotides: TGTGCCAGCAGACCGACAGTCTCTAACTATGGCTACACCTTC.

In its sample, this clonotype was seen many times. The chain recombines TRBV2 with TRBJ2-3; 10 nucleotides align to TRBD2. Trimming took 10 bases from V and 4 from J; bases not matched to a gene: 8. There are 14 residues in the CDR3. Germline CDR1 and CDR2: SNHLY and FYNNEI. The DNA for the CDR3 is TGTGCCAACCAAGCGGGAGGGACGCCAGATACGCAGTATTTT. It translates to CANQAGGTPDTQYF.

This clonotype was observed a few times. The rearrangement uses TRBV19 and TRBJ1-5; possible D gene TRBD1, 5 bases. Per germline, CDR1 LNHDA and CDR2 SQIVND (reference sequence). This CDR3 spans 15 amino acids. The V end lost 3 bases, the J end lost 4 bases, and 13 bases lay between the germline ends. The CDR3 DNA is TGTGCCAGTAGTATGGGGGACGGTCATAATCAGCCCCAGCATTTT. Protein sequence: CASSMGDGHNQPQHF.

This chain joins TRBV12-3 or TRBV12-4 and TRBJ2-3, with no clear D. This CDR3 is 13 amino acids long. V lost 6 bases and J lost 4, with 11 bases in between. The CDR3 sequence: CASSSPISDTQYF. CDR3 nucleotides: TGTGCCAGCAGCTCTCCAATTTCAGATACGCAGTATTTT.

The V and J genes are TRBV29-1 and TRBJ2-1; 13 bases fit TRBD2. J was trimmed by 2 bases and V by 6 bases; bases with no gene match: 7. Looked up from germline, CDR1 is SQVTM and CDR2 is ANQGSEA. The CDR3 spans 16 residues. This chain's CDR3 is CSVQGTSGIPYNEQFF. The CDR3 DNA reads as TGCAGCGTCCAGGGGACTAGCGGGATCCCCTACAATGAGCAGTTCTTC.

This clonotype was observed at least ten times. The V and J genes are TRBV15 and TRBJ2-2, with TRBD2 matching 12 bases. CDR3 length equals 17 residues. Germline trimming cut 0 bases from V and 7 bases from J; bases unmatched to any gene: 6. Germline values: CDR1 LNHNV, CDR2 YYDKDF (reference sequence). This chain's CDR3 is CATSRDVLAGGIGELFF. In DNA, the CDR3 is TGTGCCACCAGCAGAGATGTACTAGCGGGAGGTATCGGGGAGCTGTTTTTT.

The rearrangement uses TRBV12-3 or TRBV12-4 and TRBJ1-3, with a weak D call TRBD1 (6 bases). With 4 bases removed from V and 2 bases from J, the gap between germline ends came to 9 bases. This CDR3 is 14 amino acids long. CDR3 nucleotides: TGTGCCAGCAGTTCCAGACAGGCTGGAAACACCATATATTTT. As protein: CASSSRQAGNTIYF.

V is TRBV20-1 and J is TRBJ2-7; 8 bases are a match to TRBD2. CDR3 length: 15 amino acids. Trimming took 6 bases from V and 0 from J; bases not matched to a gene: 10. Germline CDR1 DFQATT, CDR2 SNEGSKA (reference sequence). CDR3 sequence: CSARILAVFSYEQYF. CDR3 DNA sequence: TGCAGTGCCAGAATACTAGCGGTCTTCTCCTACGAGCAGTACTTC.

The rearrangement links TRBV28 to TRBJ2-6, with D perhaps matching TRBD1 (5 bases). CDR3 size: 17 residues. The ends were cut back, 6 bases at V and 0 bases at J, with 15 bases in the middle. Germline V gene data show CDR1 as MDHEN and CDR2 as SYDVKM. CDR3 protein: CASRFDRSFSGANVLTF. Here the CDR3 DNA reads TGTGCCAGCAGATTTGACAGATCCTTCTCTGGGGCCAACGTCCTGACTTTC.

The rearrangement links TRBV29-1 to TRBJ2-1, with D perhaps matching TRBD1 or TRBD2 (5 bases each). The CDR3 sequence is 13 residues long. CDR1 and CDR2 (germline): SQVTM, ANQGSEA. V lost 7 bases and J 6 bases, leaving 16 bases between the germline ends. Written as DNA, the CDR3 is TGCAGCGCCCGGGACGGCCCTGTCAATGAGCAGTTCTTC. It encodes CSARDGPVNEQFF.

This clonotype was seen just once. This chain joins TRBV7-3 and TRBJ2-5; TRBD1 aligns across 8 bases. The J call may be in error: the DNA end matches TRBJ2-1 better. The CDR3 loop spans 13 amino acids. Germline CDR1 reads SGHTA; CDR2 reads FQGTGA. CDR3 loop: CASSLQGGETQFF. The CDR3, as DNA: TGTGCCAGCAGCCTACAGGGGGGAGAGACCCAGTTCTTC.

To note about this clonotype: This may arise from a read error, as a much more abundant clone is one base away. The chain has TRBV12-3 or TRBV12-4 and TRBJ1-6, with 9 positions matching TRBD1. The CDR3 has 14 amino acids. In DNA, the CDR3 is TGTGTCAGCAAACAGGGACAGGGCGGTTCACCCCTCCACTTT. It translates to CVSKQGQGGSPLHF.